This T cell receptor (beta chain) stems from a study of T cell responses to AZD1222 COVID-19 vaccine. Points from the study as a whole: Unmutated variant regions are reportedly the target of nearly half of TCRs that are spike-specific. Spike-specific TCR breadth rose after two AZD1222 doses, and depth rose as well. The donor group comprised mostly white British people and more females; the analysis possibly underestimated clonal diversity. Distributed over spike, vaccine-associated CD4 TCRs predominated at 160-218 and 743-854.

Profiling relied on immunoSEQ multiplex PCR, and the TCRdb table lists in-frame clones only, not all of them. The table has roughly 130,000 clones, 90% to 95% seen once. On this clone itself: Its antigen is as yet unknown.

Germline lookup yields CDR1 LGHNA and CDR2 YSLEER. This CDR3 is 17 amino acids long. V was shortened by 1 base and J by 0 bases, with 15 bases between the two germline ends. This clonotype originated in an adult in good health. The chain joins TRBV4-3 to TRBJ1-1; D remains ambiguous. The source material was peripheral blood, sampled on day 0 of AZD1222 vaccination. The chain's CDR3 is CASSQGSLVAMNTEAFF. The CDR3 DNA reads TGCGCCAGCAGCCAAGGCTCCCTGGTAGCCATGAACACTGAAGCTTTCTTT.